This is a list of T cell receptor beta chains from one sample in a study of blood T cells in healthy people across ages. TCRdb reprocessed the 5' RACE reads via MiXCR and lists one record per CDR3 protein. The sample has 1.5 million to 2 million distinct CDR3 sequences, more than 35% seen once. Source material: blood. The receptors come from a human donor in good health. CDR3s include the opening cysteine and the closing phenylalanine or tryptophan. Fields, in order: D gene, clone size, CDR3 length, V gene, J gene, CDR3 DNA, CDR3 protein. A D gene is named only where the DNA matches it firmly. The listing skips clone size in some rows; elsewhere it reads once, few, many or a size class.

TRBD2	few	14	TRBV20-1	TRBJ2-1	TGCAGTGCAACTATAGCGGGTCTCGACAATGAGCAGTTCTTC	CSATIAGLDNEQFF
NA	NA	13	TRBV9	TRBJ2-5	TGTGCCAGCAGCCCCCCTCTGGAGGAGACCCAGTACTTC	CASSPPLEETQYF
TRBD2	NA	14	TRBV5-1	TRBJ2-7	TGCGCCAGCGGAGGGGCTAGCGGGGTCTACGAGCAGTACTTC	CASGGASGVYEQYF
NA	few	12	TRBV12-3/TRBV12-4	TRBJ2-5	TGTGCCAGCAGATGGGACGGGGAGACCCAGTACTTC	CASRWDGETQYF
TRBD2	many	16	TRBV4-1	TRBJ2-4	TGCGCCAGCAGCCAAGGACTAGCGGGGTCCAAAAACATTCAGTACTTC	CASSQGLAGSKNIQYF
NA	once	13	TRBV6-2/TRBV6-3	TRBJ1-2	TGTGCCAGCAGTTACTCGATACGACAGACCTACACCTTC	CASSYSIRQTYTF
NA	many	13	TRBV20-1	TRBJ2-7	TGCAGTGCTAGAGTGCGGGAACCCTACGAGCAGTACTTC	CSARVREPYEQYF
NA	NA	16	TRBV4-3	TRBJ2-3	TGCGCCAGCAGCCAAGTATTTGGCGGGAGCACAGATACGCAGTATTTT	CASSQVFGGSTDTQYF
NA	few	13	TRBV29-1	TRBJ2-7	TGCAGCGTTGAAGATGACACCTCCTACGAGCAGTACTTC	CSVEDDTSYEQYF
NA	few	15	TRBV7-9	TRBJ1-5	TGTGCCAGCAGCTTTAGCCAGCCGGGCAATCAGCCCCAGCATTTT	CASSFSQPGNQPQHF
NA	NA	17	TRBV7-2	TRBJ1-1	TGTGCCAGCAGTTACAGGGCAGGGAGATATTGGGGCACTGAAGCTTTCTTT	CASSYRAGRYWGTEAFF
NA	few	16	TRBV12-3/TRBV12-4	TRBJ2-7	TGTGCCAGCAGTTCCCCTCGGGGGCAGGGACCCTACGAGCAGTACTTC	CASSSPRGQGPYEQYF
TRBD1	NA	12	TRBV18	TRBJ1-1	TGTGCCAGCTCACCGCAGGGGGCTGAAGCTTTCTTT	CASSPQGAEAFF
TRBD2	NA	16	TRBV7-8	TRBJ2-7	TGTGCCAGCAGCCCCGGACTAGCGGGGGCGACCTACGAGCAGTACTTC	CASSPGLAGATYEQYF
TRBD2	NA	15	TRBV29-1	TRBJ2-3	TGCAGCGTTGAAGATACTAGCGGGGGAATTGATACGCAGTATTTT	CSVEDTSGGIDTQYF
NA	NA	17	TRBV5-1	TRBJ2-6	TGCGCCAGCACAGAAAGCGGCGATTCCTCTGGGGCCAACGTCCTGACTTTC	CASTESGDSSGANVLTF
TRBD1	many	15	TRBV4-1	TRBJ2-7	TGCGCCAGCAGCCAGAGACAGGGTGGGTCCTACGAGCAGTACTTC	CASSQRQGGSYEQYF
TRBD2	NA	16	TRBV5-1	TRBJ2-3	TGCGCCAGCAGCTCCGCTAGCGGGGGGGGAACAGATACGCAGTATTTT	CASSSASGGGTDTQYF
NA	NA	16	TRBV9	TRBJ2-1	TGTGCCAGCAGCGTAGATACTGGCAACTCCTACAATGAGCAGTTCTTC	CASSVDTGNSYNEQFF
NA	NA	12	TRBV7-9	TRBJ2-5	TGTGCCAGCAGCAAGACGGCGGAAACCCAGTACTTC	CASSKTAETQYF